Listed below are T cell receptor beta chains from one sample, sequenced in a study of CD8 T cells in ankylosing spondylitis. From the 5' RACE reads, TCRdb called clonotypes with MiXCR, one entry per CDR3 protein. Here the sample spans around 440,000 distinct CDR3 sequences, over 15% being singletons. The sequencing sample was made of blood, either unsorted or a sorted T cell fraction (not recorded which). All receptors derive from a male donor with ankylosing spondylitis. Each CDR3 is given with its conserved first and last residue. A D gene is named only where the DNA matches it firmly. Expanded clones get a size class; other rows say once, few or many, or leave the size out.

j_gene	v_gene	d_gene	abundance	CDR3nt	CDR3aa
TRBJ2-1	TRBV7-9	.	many	TGTGCCAGCAGCTTACCGAGACATGAGCAGTTCTTC	CASSLPRHEQFF
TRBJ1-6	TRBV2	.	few	TGTGCCAGCAGCGACGGTAATTCACCCCTCCACTTT	CASSDGNSPLHF
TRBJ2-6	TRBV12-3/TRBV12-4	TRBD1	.	TGTGCCAGCAGTGACCGGGACAGGGGGCGTGGGGCCAACGTCCTGACTTTC	CASSDRDRGRGANVLTF
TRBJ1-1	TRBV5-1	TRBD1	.	TGCGCCAGCGCCCACGGGGACAGGCCGGCGAACACTGAAGCTTTCTTT	CASAHGDRPANTEAFF
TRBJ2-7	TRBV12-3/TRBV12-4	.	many	TGCGCCAGCAGCCTCGGACATTCCTACGAGCAGTACTTC	CASSLGHSYEQYF
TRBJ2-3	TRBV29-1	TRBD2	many	TGCAGCGTTGACGCGGGAGGAGGGGATACGCAGTATTTT	CSVDAGGGDTQYF
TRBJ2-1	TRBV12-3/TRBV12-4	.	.	TGTGCCAGCAGTTCCAGCCCCCAAGGTGAGCAGTTCTTC	CASSSSPQGEQFF
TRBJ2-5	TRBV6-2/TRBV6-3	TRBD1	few	TGTGCCAGCAGTTACGGGGACAGGGGGCTTCAAGAGACCCAGTACTTC	CASSYGDRGLQETQYF
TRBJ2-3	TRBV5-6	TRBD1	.	TGTGCCAGCAGCGGACGGACAGGGGCGCACCGGGGCACAGATACGCAGTATTTT	CASSGRTGAHRGTDTQYF
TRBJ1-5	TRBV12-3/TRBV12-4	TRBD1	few	TGTGCCAGCAGGGGGGGACAGGGGCTGGGTCAGCCCCAGCATTTT	CASRGGQGLGQPQHF
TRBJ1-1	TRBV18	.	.	TGTGCCAGCTCACCGCCGACAATGAACACTGAAGCTTTCTTT	CASSPPTMNTEAFF
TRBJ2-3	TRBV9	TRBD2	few	TGTGCCAGCAGCGTGGGGGGGACTTACACAGATACGCAGTATTTT	CASSVGGTYTDTQYF
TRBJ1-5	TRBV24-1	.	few	TGTGCCACCAGTGACCGGACAGATAGTCAGCCCCAGCATTTT	CATSDRTDSQPQHF
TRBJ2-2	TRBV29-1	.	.	TGCAGCGTCCGAGGGGGCGGGGGCATCACCGGGGAGCTGTTTTTT	CSVRGGGGITGELFF
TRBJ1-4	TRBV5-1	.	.	TGCGCCAGCAGCCTGGCGACGGACAGTAATGAAAAACTGTTTTTT	CASSLATDSNEKLFF
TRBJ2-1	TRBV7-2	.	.	TGTGCCAGCACCTCCCAGGGGGGACTTAACAATGAGCAGTTCTTC	CASTSQGGLNNEQFF
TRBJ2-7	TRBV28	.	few	TGTGCCAGCAGTACTAGTCTCCGTCGGGACCGCTCCTACGAGCAGTACTTC	CASSTSLRRDRSYEQYF
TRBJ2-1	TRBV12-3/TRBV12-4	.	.	TGTGCCAGCAGTCCCAGGGTGCTGGGTGAGCAGTTCTTC	CASSPRVLGEQFF
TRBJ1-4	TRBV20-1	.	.	TGCAGTGCTGTCCCTCGGGCTGGGGGCGGTGAAAAACTGTTTTTT	CSAVPRAGGGEKLFF
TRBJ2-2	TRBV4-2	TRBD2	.	TGTGCCAGCAGCCGCAAGACTAGCGGGGGGGCTTTGAACACCGGGGAGCTGTTTTTT	CASSRKTSGGALNTGELFF
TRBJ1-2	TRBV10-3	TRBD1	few	TGTGCCATCAGTGGAGGCAGAGGGACAGCAGTCTTC	CAISGGRGTAVF
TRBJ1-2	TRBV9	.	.	TGTGCCAGCAGCCCCGGGCAGATCCGAAAGGGCTACACCTTC	CASSPGQIRKGYTF
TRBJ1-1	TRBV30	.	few	TGTGCCTGGAGTGTTCGGAGAGAAGCTTTCTTT	CAWSVRREAFF
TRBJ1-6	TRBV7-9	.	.	TGTGCCAGCAGCCCACAGGGAAGGGGGTATAATTCACCCCTCCACTTT	CASSPQGRGYNSPLHF
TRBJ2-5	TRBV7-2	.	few	TGTGCCAGCAGCCATAAGGTCCGGCGGATCCAAGAGACCCAGTACTTC	CASSHKVRRIQETQYF
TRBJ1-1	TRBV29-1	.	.	TGCAGCGTTTCCAGATTGAACACTGAAGCTTTCTTT	CSVSRLNTEAFF
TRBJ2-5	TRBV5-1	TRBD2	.	TGCGCCAGCAGCTTCCGGGGGGGCTATGAGACCCAGTACTTC	CASSFRGGYETQYF